This entry is about one TCR beta chain. Seattle enrolled patients during active infection and tracked them longitudinally. The length of the CDR3 is 14 residues. The V gene lost 0 bases and the J gene lost 6 bases, with 12 bases spanning the gap. Germline V lookup: CDR1 SGDLS, CDR2 YYNGEE. These data come from a study of blood T cell repertoires in COVID-19. Turning to the study itself: The United States, Italy and Spain were the sources of the acute and convalescent COVID-19 samples. The analysed material was cDNA or gDNA that came from T cells, B-cell-depleted T cells, or PBMCs.

Method: immunoSEQ multiplex PCR; TCRdb's copy keeps in-frame clones and lacks some. The sample shows about 180,000 clones, approximately 81% of them seen only once. The sample comprised peripheral blood. The gene calls are TRBV9 and TRBJ1-1; D remains ambiguous. The receptor was derived from a person between 65 and 79 years old with COVID-19, enrolled during active disease. The CDR3 nucleotides are TGTGCCAGCAGCGTAGTGTCGGGTGGTTCTGAAGCTTTCTTT. Translated: CASSVVSGGSEAFF.